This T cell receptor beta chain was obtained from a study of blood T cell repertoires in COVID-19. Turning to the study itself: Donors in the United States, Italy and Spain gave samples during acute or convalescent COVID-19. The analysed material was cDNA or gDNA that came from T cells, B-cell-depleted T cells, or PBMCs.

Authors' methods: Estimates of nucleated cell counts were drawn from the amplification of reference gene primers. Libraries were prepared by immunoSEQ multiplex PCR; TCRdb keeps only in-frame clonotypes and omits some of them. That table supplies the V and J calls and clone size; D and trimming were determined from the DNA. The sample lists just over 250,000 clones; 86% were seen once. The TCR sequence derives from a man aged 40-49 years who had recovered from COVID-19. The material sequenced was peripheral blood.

CDR3 in amino acids: CASSSERESSEQFF. The CDR3, as DNA: TGTGCCAGCAGTTCGGAGCGGGAGTCATCTGAGCAGTTCTTC. This chain links TRBV6-2 or TRBV6-3 with TRBJ2-1; 8 bases map to TRBD2. The CDR3 consists of 14 residues. V shed 4 bases and J 9 bases; nucleotides not matched to a gene: 8. Per germline, CDR1 MNHEY and CDR2 SVGEGT.